The 24 T cell receptor beta chains reported below all come from one sample, sequenced in a study of T cell responses to AZD1222 COVID-19 vaccine. Profiled with immunoSEQ multiplex PCR; TCRdb holds only in-frame clones, not every one. The profile covers about 100,000 clones, with about 90% appearing a single time and 4% to 4.5% taken by the ten largest. The sample here was peripheral blood, taken on day 0 of MenACWY control vaccination. The receptors were sampled from an adult in good health.

This clone was found once. V and J are TRBV10-3 and TRBJ1-2; D perhaps matches TRBD1 (6 bases). This CDR3 comprises 15 residues. Trimming pared 3 bases from V and 0 bases from J, leaving 11 bases between. Germline assignment: CDR1 ENHRY and CDR2 SYGVKD. CDR3 sequence: CAISDGGQANYGYTF. CDR3 bases: TGTGCCATCAGTGACGGGGGGCAAGCTAACTATGGCTACACCTTC.

V and J are TRBV18 and TRBJ1-2; TRBD1 might be the D (5 bases). The ends were cut back, 1 base at V and 2 bases at J, with 14 bases in the middle. Germline CDR1 KGHSH, CDR2 LQKENI. CDR3 size: 16 residues. CDR3: CASSPLGPGKNYGYTF. The CDR3 nucleotides are TGTGCCAGCTCACCACTCGGTCCAGGGAAAAACTATGGCTACACCTTC.

The CDR3 loop reads CSASHGAGGRYEQYF. The DNA of the CDR3 is TGCAGTGCCAGTCACGGGGCAGGGGGGCGGTACGAGCAGTACTTC. The chain employs TRBV20-1 and TRBJ2-7, with a possible D match to TRBD1 (7 bases). The CDR3 has 15 amino acids. The V end was cut by 6 bases, the J end by 4 bases, with 22 bases between. Germline V lookup: CDR1 DFQATT, CDR2 SNEGSKA (reference sequence).

The V call is TRBV28, the J call TRBJ1-1; D may be TRBD1 (5 bases). Germline values: CDR1 MDHEN, CDR2 SYDVKM. This CDR3 region has 14 residues. Trimming removed 7 bases from V and 1 base from J, with 13 bases in between. In DNA, the CDR3 is TGTGCCAGCAACTTACCCCAGGGGAACACTGAAGCTTTCTTT. It is translated as CASNLPQGNTEAFF.

This chain connects TRBV19 to TRBJ1-1; D not resolved. Trimming stripped 5 bases from V and 0 bases from J, with 7 bases between. Germline CDR1 and CDR2: LNHDA and SQIVND (reference sequence). This CDR3 spans 13 amino acids. The CDR3 protein is CASSPSLNTEAFF. CDR3 nucleotides: TGTGCCAGTAGTCCATCCTTGAACACTGAAGCTTTCTTT.

The chain links TRBV7-2 to TRBJ2-3, with 9 bases lining up with TRBD2. The germline V gene encodes CDR1 SGHTA and CDR2 FQGNSA. The trim removed 6 bases at V and 2 bases at J, leaving 6 bases unmatched. The length of the CDR3 is 15 residues. CDR3 nucleotide sequence: TGTGCCAGCAGTGAGGCGGGAGGGTACACAGATACGCAGTATTTT. This gives the protein CASSEAGGYTDTQYF.

CDR3 residues: CASSRDGRAGAHYGYTF. As DNA, the CDR3 is TGTGCCAGCAGCCGCGACGGACGGGCGGGGGCTCACTATGGCTACACCTTC. The chain carries TRBV7-3 and TRBJ1-2; possible D gene TRBD1, 6 bases. Germline CDR1 is SGHTA and CDR2 is FQGTGA. V lost 5 bases to trimming and J lost 3 bases, with 22 bases between them. The CDR3 covers 17 residues.

The V call is TRBV5-1, the J call TRBJ1-5; perhaps TRBD1 as D (6 bases). This CDR3 is 15 amino acids long. The V gene's germline CDR1 is SGHRS and CDR2 YFSETQ. V lost 1 base, J lost 4 bases, and 12 bases lay in between. Here the CDR3 DNA reads TGCGCCAGCAGCTTGCAAGGACAGACTAATCAGCCCCAGCATTTT. It yields the protein CASSLQGQTNQPQHF.

This clone was observed once. The rearrangement uses TRBV12-3 or TRBV12-4 and TRBJ2-1; D is uncertain. This CDR3 comprises 13 residues. Trimming stripped 3 bases from V and 7 bases from J, with 10 bases between. For the CDR3, the DNA is TGTGCCAGCAGTTTTGGTCTAGGGAATGAGCAGTTCTTC. Its protein product is CASSFGLGNEQFF.

The genes are TRBV6-2 or TRBV6-3 and TRBJ2-7; weak D call: TRBD1 (5 bases). The ends were cut back, 5 bases at V and 7 bases at J, with 18 bases in the middle. The CDR3 length is 14 residues. Germline V gene sequence: CDR1 MNHEY, CDR2 SVGEGT. The CDR3 reads CASSPTPQGREQYF. The DNA of the CDR3 is TGTGCCAGCAGTCCCACCCCCCAGGGTCGGGAGCAGTACTTC.

V usage is TRBV20-1 and J usage is TRBJ2-1; TRBD2 agrees at 8 bases. The V segment lost 3 bases and the J segment 7 bases; nucleotides outside the gene matches: 8. This CDR3 is 14 amino acids long. The germline V gene has CDR1 DFQATT and CDR2 SNEGSKA (reference sequence). Here the CDR3 reads CSASRAGVRNEQFF. Written as DNA, the CDR3 is TGCAGTGCTAGTCGAGCGGGAGTACGGAATGAGCAGTTCTTC.

The V and J genes are TRBV2 and TRBJ2-3; D unclear. Germline loops: CDR1 SNHLY, CDR2 FYNNEI. The ends were cut back, 6 bases at V and 0 bases at J, with 10 bases in the middle. CDR3 length: 14 amino acids. Written as DNA, the CDR3 is TGTGCCAGCAGGGCCGAGTCCAGCACAGATACGCAGTATTTT. Residues: CASRAESSTDTQYF.

The chain couples TRBV4-1 to TRBJ2-3; 11 bases align to TRBD2. The CDR3 contains 17 residues. The V gene end was trimmed by 1 base and the J gene end by 0 bases; junction bases not matched to a gene: 3. The V gene's germline CDR1 is MGHRA and CDR2 YSYEKL. As DNA, the CDR3 is TGCGCCAGCAGCCAAGCTAGCGGGGGGCCCAGCACAGATACGCAGTATTTT. Protein product: CASSQASGGPSTDTQYF.

This chain uses TRBV28 with TRBJ2-3, with D hard to call. Trimming shortened V by 8 bases and J by 0 bases, and 9 bases separated the two germline ends. The CDR3 sequence is 13 residues long. In germline, CDR1 is MDHEN, CDR2 SYDVKM. CDR3 sequence: CASGLTSTDTQYF. In DNA form, the CDR3 reads TGTGCCAGCGGGCTGACTAGCACAGATACGCAGTATTTT.

In its sample, this clone was seen once. The CDR3 DNA follows: TGTGCCAGCAGCCAAGAAGGTGTGATTGGCTACACCTTC. Its protein is CASSQEGVIGYTF. The chain combines TRBV3-1 (or the pseudogene TRBV3-2) with TRBJ1-2; D unclear. This CDR3 contains 13 residues. Trimming removed 0 bases from V and 7 bases from J, with 9 bases in between. Germline V gene data show CDR1 as LGHDT and CDR2 as YNNKEL (reference sequence).

The chain uses TRBV9 and TRBJ2-1; D gene uncertain. Trimming removed 3 bases from V and 5 bases from J, with 12 bases in between. This CDR3 is built from 14 residues. Germline V CDR1 and CDR2: SGDLS, YYNGEE. This chain's CDR3 is CASSAGQMDNEQFF. CDR3 in DNA: TGTGCCAGCAGCGCGGGTCAGATGGACAATGAGCAGTTCTTC.

V usage is TRBV19 and J usage is TRBJ1-1; D call uncertain. Germline V gene sequence: CDR1 LNHDA, CDR2 SQIVND (reference sequence). V was shortened by 5 bases and J by 5 bases, with 18 bases between the two germline ends. The CDR3 loop spans 15 amino acids. The CDR3 coding sequence is TGTGCCAGTAGTCCGACACCGAACCGGGGAACTGAAGCTTTCTTT. As protein: CASSPTPNRGTEAFF.

This sequence joins TRBV9 and TRBJ2-3; no definite D call. CDR1 is SGDLS and CDR2 is YYNGEE in the germline V gene. V shed 3 bases and J shed 7 bases, with 15 bases lying between them. This CDR3 is 14 amino acids long. CDR3 protein: CASSDPLADYTQYF. CDR3 in DNA: TGTGCCAGCAGCGACCCCCTCGCGGATTATACGCAGTATTTT.

The V call is TRBV10-3, the J call TRBJ2-1; D possibly corresponds to TRBD2 (6 bases). Germline V lookup: CDR1 ENHRY, CDR2 SYGVKD. This CDR3 is 13 amino acids long. The V and J ends lost 6 bases and 10 bases respectively, with 16 bases between them. The CDR3 protein is CAISGTSQGEQFF. The CDR3 bases are TGTGCCATCAGCGGGACTTCCCAAGGGGAGCAGTTCTTC.

V and J are TRBV18 and TRBJ1-1; TRBD1 aligns across 7 bases. J gave up 3 bases and V 2 bases, and 6 bases lay outside the gene matches. Germline CDR1 is KGHSH and CDR2 is LQKENI. The CDR3 has 15 residues. The chain's CDR3 is CASSPRQGIHTEAFF. CDR3 in DNA: TGTGCCAGCTCACCAAGACAGGGTATTCACACTGAAGCTTTCTTT.

The chain has TRBV5-1 and TRBJ2-1; 10 nucleotides line up with TRBD2. V was pared by 3 bases and J by 5 bases, with 5 bases of the junction left unmatched. This CDR3 has 15 residues. Per germline, CDR1 SGHRS and CDR2 YFSETQ. CDR3 region: CASSSERGGNNEQFF. Here the CDR3 DNA reads TGCGCCAGCAGCTCTGAGCGGGGGGGTAACAATGAGCAGTTCTTC.

The chain is built from TRBV28 and TRBJ1-4; a possible D gene is TRBD1 (5 bases). Per the germline V gene, CDR1 is MDHEN and CDR2 is SYDVKM. The CDR3 runs 15 residues. V dropped 7 bases and J dropped 5 bases, with 17 bases sitting between them. The CDR3 sequence is CASTEPGRINEKLFF. CDR3 nucleotides: TGTGCCAGCACCGAACCGGGACGGATAAATGAAAAACTGTTTTTT.

The chain uses TRBV28 and TRBJ2-7; D might be TRBD2 (5 bases). The CDR3 is made up of 13 amino acids. The germline V gene has CDR1 MDHEN and CDR2 SYDVKM. Trimming took off 1 base at V and 8 bases at J, with 12 bases between the two ends. CDR3 loop: CASSLFRGRQQYF. CDR3 DNA: TGTGCCAGCAGTTTATTTCGGGGAAGGCAGCAGTACTTC.

V gene TRBV9 combines with J gene TRBJ2-7; TRBD1 aligns across 9 bases. The CDR3 has 16 residues. The germline V gene has CDR1 SGDLS and CDR2 YYNGEE. V lost 0 bases to trimming and J lost 2 bases; unmatched junction nucleotides: 6. The CDR3 loop is CASSVDPDRGAYEQYF. The CDR3 DNA is TGTGCCAGCAGCGTAGATCCGGACAGGGGAGCCTACGAGCAGTACTTC.